Listed below are T cell receptor beta chains from one sample, sequenced in a study of T cell responses to AZD1222 COVID-19 vaccine. Data came from immunoSEQ multiplex PCR; TCRdb stores just in-frame clones and leaves some out. The sample includes roughly 70,000 clones, roughly 85% of them seen just once. Sample: peripheral blood, taken 28 days after the second AZD1222 dose. These receptors were taken from an adult who received the AZD1222 COVID-19 vaccine. The CDR3 runs from the conserved cysteine through the conserved F or W. D genes are given only for firm matches. Size values are once, few and many counts, or a class for expanded clones, and some rows have none.

J | V | D | size | DNA | CDR3
TRBJ2-5 | TRBV3-1/TRBV3-2 | . | . | TGTGCCAGCAGCCAAGTTATGTCGGAGGAGATCCAGTACTTC | CASSQVMSEEIQYF
TRBJ1-2 | TRBV12-3/TRBV12-4 | TRBD1 | . | TGTGCCAGCAGCCGGGACAGAGCCTATGGCTACACCTTC | CASSRDRAYGYTF
TRBJ2-4 | TRBV27 | . | once | TGTGCCAGCAGTTTATGGGCTGGGGTGGCCAAAAACATTCAGTACTTC | CASSLWAGVAKNIQYF
TRBJ2-6 | TRBV7-2 | . | . | TGTGCCAGCAGCTTAGACAGATCTGGGGCCAACGTCCTGACTTTC | CASSLDRSGANVLTF
TRBJ2-5 | TRBV5-8 | . | . | TGTGCCAGCAGCTTAGTACTGGGTTTAGAGACCCAGTACTTC | CASSLVLGLETQYF
TRBJ2-7 | TRBV6-5 | . | . | TGTGCCAGCAGTTGGGGCCTCGTTGTGGACGAGCAGTACTTC | CASSWGLVVDEQYF
TRBJ1-1 | TRBV5-6 | . | . | TGTGCCAGCAGCTTGGGTGCCGGGGGCACTGAAGCTTTCTTT | CASSLGAGGTEAFF
TRBJ2-7 | TRBV27 | . | once | TGTGCCAGCAGTTTAAACCCTACATCCTACGAGCAGTACTTC | CASSLNPTSYEQYF
TRBJ2-7 | TRBV7-2 | TRBD2 | . | TGTGCCAGCAGCTTAGTTGCCCCCCTAGCGGGGGGATTCTACGAGCAGTACTTC | CASSLVAPLAGGFYEQYF
TRBJ2-5 | TRBV5-6 | . | . | TGTGCCAGCAGCTCGGGGGTCAGCGGAGAGACCCAGTACTTC | CASSSGVSGETQYF
TRBJ1-2 | TRBV7-9 | . | few | TGTGCCAGCAGCTTAGATGGGGGGACGGCCTATGGCTACACCTTC | CASSLDGGTAYGYTF
TRBJ1-1 | TRBV12-3/TRBV12-4 | . | once | TGTGCCAGCACTACCACCAACACTGAAGCTTTCTTT | CASTTTNTEAFF
TRBJ2-5 | TRBV6-5 | . | once | TGTGCCAGCAGTTGGACCTTCGGGGAGACCCAGTACTTC | CASSWTFGETQYF
TRBJ2-7 | TRBV6-2/TRBV6-3 | . | . | TGTGCCAGCAGTTACGCGGCCGAGCAGTACTTC | CASSYAAEQYF
TRBJ1-4 | TRBV15 | TRBD1 | . | TGTGCCACCAGCTCGGACAGGGGTGGGAAACTGTTTTTT | CATSSDRGGKLFF
TRBJ2-3 | TRBV13 | . | . | TGTGCCAGCTTACAACTAGGGGCAGATACGCAGTATTTT | CASLQLGADTQYF
TRBJ2-3 | TRBV7-8 | TRBD2 | once | TGTGCCAGCAGCTTAGTTTCGGGGGGGCCGGTAGATACGCAGTATTTT | CASSLVSGGPVDTQYF
TRBJ1-4 | TRBV5-1 | . | . | TGCGCCAGCAGCTTGCAGGGGAATGAAAAACTGTTTTTT | CASSLQGNEKLFF
TRBJ1-2 | TRBV7-9 | . | . | TGTGCCAGCAGCCGATATGGCTACACCTTC | CASSRYGYTF
TRBJ1-5 | TRBV6-5 | TRBD1 | . | TGTGCCAGCAGTTACGATAGGGGGCTTAGTCAGCCCCAGCATTTT | CASSYDRGLSQPQHF
TRBJ1-2 | TRBV11-2 | . | . | TGTGCCAGCAGCTTGCCGGGGCCCTATGGCTACACCTTC | CASSLPGPYGYTF
TRBJ1-5 | TRBV3-1/TRBV3-2 | . | many | TGTGCCAGCAGCCAAGACGCACGTAGCAATCAGCCCCAGCATTTT | CASSQDARSNQPQHF
TRBJ1-5 | TRBV19 | . | . | TGTGCCAGTAGTATAGTCAGGGTGGGCAATCAGCCCCAGCATTTT | CASSIVRVGNQPQHF
TRBJ2-3 | TRBV11-3 | . | . | TGTGCCAGCAGCTTAGGGCACTTGGGCGGGGACACAGATACGCAGTATTTT | CASSLGHLGGDTDTQYF
TRBJ2-6 | TRBV19 | TRBD1 | . | TGTGCCAGTTGGGACAGGGGAGGCACTGGGGCCAACGTCCTGACTTTC | CASWDRGGTGANVLTF
TRBJ1-3 | TRBV25-1 | . | . | TGTGCCAGCAGGGCCAGTATCTCTGGAAACACCATATATTTT | CASRASISGNTIYF
TRBJ2-6 | TRBV21-1 | . | . | TGTGCCAGCAGCATGACAGGGTCTGGGGCCAACGTCCTGACTTTC | CASSMTGSGANVLTF
TRBJ2-7 | TRBV5-1 | . | . | TGCGCCAGCAGCAACTGGGTCACGAGCTCCTACGAGCAGTACTTC | CASSNWVTSSYEQYF
TRBJ2-7 | TRBV5-1 | . | . | TGCGCCAGCAGCTTTCCGGATTCCTACGAGCAGTACTTC | CASSFPDSYEQYF
TRBJ1-1 | TRBV3-1/TRBV3-2 | . | . | TGTGCCAGCAGCCAAGGGGGGACTAATACTGAAGCTTTCTTT | CASSQGGTNTEAFF
TRBJ2-1 | TRBV29-1 | TRBD1 | . | TGCAGCGTTACGGACAGGAGGAGGTACAATGAGCAGTTCTTC | CSVTDRRRYNEQFF